This T cell receptor beta chain is drawn from a study of identical twins. Study-level results: Partly confounded zero-insertion analyses could result from invariant MAIT and iNKT cells. Memory repertoires showed no such pattern, whereas abundant cord blood beta clonotypes carried fewer insertions. Modelling approaches yielded underestimates of out-of-frame TCR alpha sharing between monozygotic twins. Donors were not followed over many years; analysis was cross-sectional.

With respect to this clonotype: The antigen is unknown.

The germline CDR1 and CDR2 sequences are SNHLY and FYNNEI. The ends lost 7 bases at V and 1 base at J; junction bases unmatched: 6. CDR3 length: 15 residues. TCRdb used MiXCR to reprocess the 5' RACE reads, holding one entry per CDR3 protein. Found here are under 300,000 distinct CDR3 sequences, roughly 7.1% of them singletons; the top ten hold 13% to 15%. The same sample was also studied in work on T cells expressing NK-cell markers.

The material sequenced was CD8+ T cells sorted from blood. The sequence derives from a young woman in good health. The J gene is TRBJ1-5, the V gene TRBV2; 8 positions agree with TRBD1. Here the CDR3 DNA reads TGTGCCAGCACGACAGGGGATGTAAGCAATCAGCCCCAGCATTTT. Translated: CASTTGDVSNQPQHF.